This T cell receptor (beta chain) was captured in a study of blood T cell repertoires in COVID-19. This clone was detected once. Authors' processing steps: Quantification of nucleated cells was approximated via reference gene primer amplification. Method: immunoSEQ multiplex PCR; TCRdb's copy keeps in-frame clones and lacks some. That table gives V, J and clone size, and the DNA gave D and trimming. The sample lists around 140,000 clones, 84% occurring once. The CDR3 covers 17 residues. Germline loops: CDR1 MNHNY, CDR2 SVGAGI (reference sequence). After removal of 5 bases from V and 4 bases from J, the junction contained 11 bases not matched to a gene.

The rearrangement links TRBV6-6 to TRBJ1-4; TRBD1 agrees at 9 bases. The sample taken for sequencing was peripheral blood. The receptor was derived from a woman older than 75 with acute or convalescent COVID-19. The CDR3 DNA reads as TGTGCCAGCAGTCCCAACCGCCCGACAGGGGGTAATGAAAAACTGTTTTTT. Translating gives CASSPNRPTGGNEKLFF.